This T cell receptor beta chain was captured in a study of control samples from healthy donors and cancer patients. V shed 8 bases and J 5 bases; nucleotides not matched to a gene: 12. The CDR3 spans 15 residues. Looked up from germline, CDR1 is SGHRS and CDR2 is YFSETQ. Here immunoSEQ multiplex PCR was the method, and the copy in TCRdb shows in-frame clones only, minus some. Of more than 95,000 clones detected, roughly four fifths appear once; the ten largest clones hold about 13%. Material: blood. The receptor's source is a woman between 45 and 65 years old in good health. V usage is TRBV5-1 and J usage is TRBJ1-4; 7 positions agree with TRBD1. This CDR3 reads CASMKSGTDNEKLFF. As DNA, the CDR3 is TGCGCCAGTATGAAATCCGGGACAGACAATGAAAAACTGTTTTTT.